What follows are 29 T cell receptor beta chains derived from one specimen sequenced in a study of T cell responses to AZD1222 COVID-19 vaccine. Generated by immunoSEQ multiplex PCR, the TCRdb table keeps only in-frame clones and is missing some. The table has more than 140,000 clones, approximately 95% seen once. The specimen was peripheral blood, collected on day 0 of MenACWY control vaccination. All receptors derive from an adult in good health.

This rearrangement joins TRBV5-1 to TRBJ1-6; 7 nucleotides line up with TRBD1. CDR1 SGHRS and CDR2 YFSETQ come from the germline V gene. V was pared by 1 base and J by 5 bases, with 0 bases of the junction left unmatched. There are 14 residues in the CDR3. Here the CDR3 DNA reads TGCGCCAGCAGCTTGCAGGGGGATAATTCACCCCTCCACTTT. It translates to CASSLQGDNSPLHF.

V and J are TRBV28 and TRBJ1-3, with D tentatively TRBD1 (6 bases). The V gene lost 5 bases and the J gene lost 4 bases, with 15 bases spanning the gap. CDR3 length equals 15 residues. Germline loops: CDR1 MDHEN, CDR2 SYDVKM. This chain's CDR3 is CASSPTGGSGNTIYF. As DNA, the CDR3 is TGTGCCAGCAGTCCCACGGGGGGCTCCGGAAACACCATATATTTT. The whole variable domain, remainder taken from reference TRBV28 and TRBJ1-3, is DVKVTQSSRYLVKRTGEKVFLECVQDMDHENMFWYRQDPGLGLRLIYFSYDVKMKEKGDIPEGYSVSREKKERFSLILESASTNQTSMYLCASSPTGGSGNTIYFGEGSWLTVV.

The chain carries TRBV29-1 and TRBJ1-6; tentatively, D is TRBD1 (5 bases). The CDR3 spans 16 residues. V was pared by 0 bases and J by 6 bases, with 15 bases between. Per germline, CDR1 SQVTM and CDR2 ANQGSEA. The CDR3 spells CSVEDHRGRINSPLHF. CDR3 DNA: TGCAGCGTTGAAGATCACCGGGGGAGGATTAATTCACCCCTCCACTTT.

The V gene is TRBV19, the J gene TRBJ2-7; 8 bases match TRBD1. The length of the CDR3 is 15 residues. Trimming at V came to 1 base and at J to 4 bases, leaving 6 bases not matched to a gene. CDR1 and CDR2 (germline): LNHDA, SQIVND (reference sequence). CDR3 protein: CASSIGAGGQYEQYF. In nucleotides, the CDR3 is TGTGCCAGTAGTATAGGGGCAGGGGGCCAGTACGAGCAGTACTTC.

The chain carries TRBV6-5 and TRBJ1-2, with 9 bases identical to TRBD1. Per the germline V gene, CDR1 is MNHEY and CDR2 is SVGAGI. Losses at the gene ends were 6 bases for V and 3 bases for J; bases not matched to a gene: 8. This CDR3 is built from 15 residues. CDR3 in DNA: TGTGCCAGCAGCCTCGGACAGGGGATGCACTATGGCTACACCTTC. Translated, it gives CASSLGQGMHYGYTF.

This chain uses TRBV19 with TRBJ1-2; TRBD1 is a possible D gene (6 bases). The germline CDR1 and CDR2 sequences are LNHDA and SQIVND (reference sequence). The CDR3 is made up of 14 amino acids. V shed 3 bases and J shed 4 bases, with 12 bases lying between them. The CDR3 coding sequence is TGTGCCAGTAGTATCGACAGGTACTCCTATGGCTACACCTTC. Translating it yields CASSIDRYSYGYTF.

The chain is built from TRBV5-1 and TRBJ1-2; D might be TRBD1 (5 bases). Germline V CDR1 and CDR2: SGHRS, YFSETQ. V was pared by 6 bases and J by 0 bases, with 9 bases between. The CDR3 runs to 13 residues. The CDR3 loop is CASTVGANYGYTF. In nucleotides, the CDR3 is TGCGCCAGCACCGTGGGGGCTAACTATGGCTACACCTTC.

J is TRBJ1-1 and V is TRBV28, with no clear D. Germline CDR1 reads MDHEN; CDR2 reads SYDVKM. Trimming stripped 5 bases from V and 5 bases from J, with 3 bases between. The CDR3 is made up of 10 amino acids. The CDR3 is CASSRTEAFF. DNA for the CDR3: TGTGCCAGCAGTCGGACTGAAGCTTTCTTT.

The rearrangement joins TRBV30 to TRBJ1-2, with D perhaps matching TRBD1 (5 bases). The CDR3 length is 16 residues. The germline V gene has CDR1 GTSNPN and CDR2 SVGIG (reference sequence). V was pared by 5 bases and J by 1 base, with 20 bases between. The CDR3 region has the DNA TGTGCCTGGCGGCTTACCGGGACTGCTCTTAACTATGGCTACACCTTC. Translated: CAWRLTGTALNYGYTF. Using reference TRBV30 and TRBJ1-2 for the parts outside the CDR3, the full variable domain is SQTIHQWPATLVQPVGSPLSLECTVEGTSNPNLYWYRQAAGRGLQLLFYSVGIGQISSEVPQNLSASRPQDRQFILSSKKLLLSDSGFYLCAWRLTGTALNYGYTFGSGTRLTVV.

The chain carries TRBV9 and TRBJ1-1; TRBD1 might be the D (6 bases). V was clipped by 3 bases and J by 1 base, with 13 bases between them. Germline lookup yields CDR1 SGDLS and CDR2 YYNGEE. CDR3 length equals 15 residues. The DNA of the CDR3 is TGTGCCAGCAGCGCCACCGGGACACGGAACACTGAAGCTTTCTTT. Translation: CASSATGTRNTEAFF.

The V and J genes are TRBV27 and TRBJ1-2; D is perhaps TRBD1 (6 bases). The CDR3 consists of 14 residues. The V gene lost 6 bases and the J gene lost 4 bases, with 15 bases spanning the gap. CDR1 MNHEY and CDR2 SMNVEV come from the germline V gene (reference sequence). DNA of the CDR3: TGTGCCAGCAGGACGGCCGGGACAAGCTATGGCTACACCTTC. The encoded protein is CASRTAGTSYGYTF.

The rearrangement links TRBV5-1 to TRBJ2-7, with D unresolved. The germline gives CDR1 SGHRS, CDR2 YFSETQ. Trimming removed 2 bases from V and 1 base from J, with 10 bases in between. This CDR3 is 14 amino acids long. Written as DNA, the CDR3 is TGCGCCAGCAGCTTAGCCGCAGTTTCCTACGAGCAGTACTTC. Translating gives CASSLAAVSYEQYF.

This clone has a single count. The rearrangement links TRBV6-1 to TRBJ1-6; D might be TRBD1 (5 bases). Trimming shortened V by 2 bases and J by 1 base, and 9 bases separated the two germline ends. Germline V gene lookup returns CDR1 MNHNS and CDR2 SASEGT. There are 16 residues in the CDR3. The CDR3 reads CASSERRGSYNSPLHF. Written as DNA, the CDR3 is TGTGCCAGCAGTGAACGGAGGGGATCCTATAATTCACCCCTCCACTTT.

The CDR3 sequence is CASSRVNTEAFF. The CDR3 DNA reads as TGTGCCAGCTCCCGGGTGAACACTGAAGCTTTCTTT. The V gene is TRBV18, the J gene TRBJ1-1; D unresolved. CDR1 is KGHSH, CDR2 LQKENI, per germline. This CDR3 is built from 12 residues. Trimming removed 6 bases from V and 0 bases from J, with 5 bases in between.

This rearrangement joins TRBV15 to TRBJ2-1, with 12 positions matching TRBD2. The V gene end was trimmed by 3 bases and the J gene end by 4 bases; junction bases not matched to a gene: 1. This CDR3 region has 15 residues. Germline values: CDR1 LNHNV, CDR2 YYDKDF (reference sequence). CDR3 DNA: TGTGCCACCAGCAGGACTAGCGGGAGATACAATGAGCAGTTCTTC. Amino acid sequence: CATSRTSGRYNEQFF.

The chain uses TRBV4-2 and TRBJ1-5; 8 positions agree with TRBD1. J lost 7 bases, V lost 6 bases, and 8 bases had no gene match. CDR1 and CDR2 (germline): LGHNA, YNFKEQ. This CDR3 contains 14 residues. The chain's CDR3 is CASSKGQDGQPQHF. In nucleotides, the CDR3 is TGTGCCAGCAGTAAGGGACAGGATGGCCAGCCCCAGCATTTT.

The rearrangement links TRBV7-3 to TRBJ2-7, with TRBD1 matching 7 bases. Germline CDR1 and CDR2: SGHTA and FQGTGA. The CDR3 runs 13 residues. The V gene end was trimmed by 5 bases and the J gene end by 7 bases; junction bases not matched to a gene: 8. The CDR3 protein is CASSRQGGSEQYF. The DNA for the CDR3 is TGTGCCAGCAGCCGACAGGGTGGGTCTGAGCAGTACTTC.

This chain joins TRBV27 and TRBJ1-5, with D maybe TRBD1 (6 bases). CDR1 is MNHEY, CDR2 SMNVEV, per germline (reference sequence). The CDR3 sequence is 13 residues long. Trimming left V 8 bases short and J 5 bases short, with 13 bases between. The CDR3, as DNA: TGTGCCAGCCGAGGGGGTCCCCATCAGCCCCAGCATTTT. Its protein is CASRGGPHQPQHF.

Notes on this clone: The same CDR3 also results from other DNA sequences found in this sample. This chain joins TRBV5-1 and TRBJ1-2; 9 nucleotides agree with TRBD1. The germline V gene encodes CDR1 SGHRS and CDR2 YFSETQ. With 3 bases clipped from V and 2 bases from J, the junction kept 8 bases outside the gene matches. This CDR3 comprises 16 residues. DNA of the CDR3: TGCGCCAGCAGCTCGATACCGGGACAGGGAAACTATGGCTACACCTTC. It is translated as CASSSIPGQGNYGYTF.

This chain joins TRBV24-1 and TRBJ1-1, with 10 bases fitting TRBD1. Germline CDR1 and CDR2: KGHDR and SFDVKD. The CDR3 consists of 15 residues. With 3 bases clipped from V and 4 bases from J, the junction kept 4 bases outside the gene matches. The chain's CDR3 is CATSDIGDRGTEAFF. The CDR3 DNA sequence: TGTGCCACCAGTGATATAGGGGACAGGGGCACTGAAGCTTTCTTT.

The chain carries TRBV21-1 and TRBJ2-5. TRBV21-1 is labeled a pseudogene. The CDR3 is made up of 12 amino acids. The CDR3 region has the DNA TGTGCCAGCACCGGCCATAAAGAGACCCAGTACTTC. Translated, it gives CASTGHKETQYF.

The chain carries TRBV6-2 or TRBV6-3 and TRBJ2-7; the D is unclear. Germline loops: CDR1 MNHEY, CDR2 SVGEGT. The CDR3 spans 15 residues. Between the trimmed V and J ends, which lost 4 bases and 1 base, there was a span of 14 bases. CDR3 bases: TGTGCCAGCAGTTCTTCCGGGTCGGCATCCTACGAGCAGTACTTC. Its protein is CASSSSGSASYEQYF.

The CDR3 spells CASSPGRTEMNTEAFF. The CDR3 DNA follows: TGTGCCAGCAGCCCGGGGCGGACAGAGATGAACACTGAAGCTTTCTTT. The rearrangement uses TRBV7-3 and TRBJ1-1, with D possibly TRBD1 on 6 matching bases. Between the trimmed V and J ends, which lost 5 bases and 0 bases, there was a span of 16 bases. The CDR3 is 16 residues long. Germline values: CDR1 SGHTA, CDR2 FQGTGA.

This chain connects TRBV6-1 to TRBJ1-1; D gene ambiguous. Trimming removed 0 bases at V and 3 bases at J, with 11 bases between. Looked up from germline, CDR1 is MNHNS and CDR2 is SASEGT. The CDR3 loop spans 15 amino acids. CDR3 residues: CASSEAVRVDTEAFF. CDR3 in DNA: TGTGCCAGCAGTGAAGCAGTTAGGGTGGACACTGAAGCTTTCTTT.

The CDR3 loop is CASSRGFPGANVLTF. As DNA, the CDR3 is TGTGCCAGCAGCAGGGGGTTCCCTGGGGCCAACGTCCTGACTTTC. This chain joins TRBV27 and TRBJ2-6; 7 nucleotides align to TRBD1. This CDR3 has 15 amino acids. V lost 6 bases and J lost 2; bases outside the gene matches: 4. Germline V gene data show CDR1 as MNHEY and CDR2 as SMNVEV (reference sequence).

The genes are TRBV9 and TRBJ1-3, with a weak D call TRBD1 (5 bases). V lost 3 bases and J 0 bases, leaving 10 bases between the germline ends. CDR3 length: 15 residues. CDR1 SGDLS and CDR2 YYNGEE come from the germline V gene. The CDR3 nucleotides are TGTGCCAGCAGCGCCGACAGAAGCTCTGGAAACACCATATATTTT. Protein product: CASSADRSSGNTIYF.

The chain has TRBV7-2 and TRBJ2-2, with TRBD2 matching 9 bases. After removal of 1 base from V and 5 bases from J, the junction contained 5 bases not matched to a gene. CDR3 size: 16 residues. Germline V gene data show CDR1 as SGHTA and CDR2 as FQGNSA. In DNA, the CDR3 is TGTGCCAGCAGCTTAGGCGTAGCGGGGGTGACCGGGGAGCTGTTTTTT. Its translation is CASSLGVAGVTGELFF.

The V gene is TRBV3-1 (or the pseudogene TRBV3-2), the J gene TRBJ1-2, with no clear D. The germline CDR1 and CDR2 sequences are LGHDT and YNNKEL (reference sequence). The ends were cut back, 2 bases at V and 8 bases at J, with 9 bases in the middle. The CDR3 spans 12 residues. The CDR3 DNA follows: TGTGCCAGCAGCCAACGCCCATCAGGCTACACCTTC. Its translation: CASSQRPSGYTF.

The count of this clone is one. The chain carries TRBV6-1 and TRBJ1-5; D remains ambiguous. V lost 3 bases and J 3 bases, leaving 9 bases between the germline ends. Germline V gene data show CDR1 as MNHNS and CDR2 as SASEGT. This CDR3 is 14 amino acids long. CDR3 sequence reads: CASSEIGTNQPQHF. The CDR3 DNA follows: TGTGCCAGCAGTGAGATCGGAACCAATCAGCCCCAGCATTTT.